This T cell receptor beta chain was captured by sequencing in a study of shared clonotypes between healthy human individuals. Across the study: Donors had three CD4 naive, three CD4 memory, two CD8 naive and one CD8 memory plate apiece.

The protocol was immunoSEQ multiplex PCR, while the TCRdb copy is restricted to in-frame clones and leaves out a portion. The sample holds approximately 320,000 clones, roughly 70% seen once. This TCR derives from a man aged 25 to 40 in good health. Sequenced: memory CD4+ T cells sorted from blood. Subset specified: CD45RA-negative fraction.

This CDR3 reads CASSKGGQIKNIQYF. CDR3 in DNA: TGTGCCAGCAGCAAAGGCGGACAGATCAAAAACATTCAGTACTTC. J is TRBJ2-4 and V is TRBV7-9, with D possibly matching TRBD1 (6 bases). This CDR3 has 15 residues. The ends were cut back, 5 bases at V and 3 bases at J, with 14 bases in the middle. Germline V CDR1 and CDR2: SEHNR, FQNEAQ (reference sequence).